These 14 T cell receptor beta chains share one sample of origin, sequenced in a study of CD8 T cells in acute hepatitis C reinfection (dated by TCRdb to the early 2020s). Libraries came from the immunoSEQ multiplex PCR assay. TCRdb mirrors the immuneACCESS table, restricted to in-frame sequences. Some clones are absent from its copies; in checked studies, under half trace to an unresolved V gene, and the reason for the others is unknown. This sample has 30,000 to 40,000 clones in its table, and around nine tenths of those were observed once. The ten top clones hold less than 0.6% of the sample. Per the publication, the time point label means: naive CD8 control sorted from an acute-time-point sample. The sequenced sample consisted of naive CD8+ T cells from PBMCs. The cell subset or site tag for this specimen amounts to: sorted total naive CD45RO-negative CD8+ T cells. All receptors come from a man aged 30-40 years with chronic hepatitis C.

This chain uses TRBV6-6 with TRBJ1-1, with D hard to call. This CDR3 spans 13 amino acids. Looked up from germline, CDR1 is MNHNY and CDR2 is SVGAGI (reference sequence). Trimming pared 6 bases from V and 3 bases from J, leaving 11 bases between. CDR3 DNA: TGTGCCAGCAGAGACCCTAGGGACACTGAAGCTTTCTTT. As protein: CASRDPRDTEAFF.

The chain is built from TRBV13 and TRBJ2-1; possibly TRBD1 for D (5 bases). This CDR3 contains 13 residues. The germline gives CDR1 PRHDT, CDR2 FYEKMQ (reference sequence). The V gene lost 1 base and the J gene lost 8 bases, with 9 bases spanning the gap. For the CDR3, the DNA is TGTGCCAGCAGCTTAGAAGGGGTGGATGAGCAGTTCTTC. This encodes CASSLEGVDEQFF.

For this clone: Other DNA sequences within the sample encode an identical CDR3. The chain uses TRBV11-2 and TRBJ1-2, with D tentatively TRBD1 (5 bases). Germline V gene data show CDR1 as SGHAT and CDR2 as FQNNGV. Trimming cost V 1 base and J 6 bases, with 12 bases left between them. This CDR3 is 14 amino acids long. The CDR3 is CASSLGGAADGYTF. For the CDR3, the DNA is TGTGCCAGCAGCTTAGGGGGCGCAGCGGATGGCTACACCTTC.

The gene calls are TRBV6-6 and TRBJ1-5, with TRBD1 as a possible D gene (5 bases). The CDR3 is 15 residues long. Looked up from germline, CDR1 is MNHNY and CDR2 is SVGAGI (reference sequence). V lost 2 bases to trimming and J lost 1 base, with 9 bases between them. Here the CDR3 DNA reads TGTGCCAGCAGTTACCCCGGGGGGAGCAATCAGCCCCAGCATTTT. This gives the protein CASSYPGGSNQPQHF.

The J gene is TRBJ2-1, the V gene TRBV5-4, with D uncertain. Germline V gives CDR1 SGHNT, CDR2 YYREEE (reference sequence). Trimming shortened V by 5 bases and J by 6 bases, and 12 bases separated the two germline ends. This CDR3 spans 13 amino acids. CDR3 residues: CASRTAGANEQFF. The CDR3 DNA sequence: TGTGCCAGCAGAACCGCAGGTGCCAATGAGCAGTTCTTC.

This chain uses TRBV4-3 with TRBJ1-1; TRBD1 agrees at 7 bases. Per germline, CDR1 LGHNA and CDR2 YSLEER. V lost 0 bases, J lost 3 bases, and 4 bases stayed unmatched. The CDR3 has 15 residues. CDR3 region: CASSQDTGDDTEAFF. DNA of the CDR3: TGCGCCAGCAGCCAAGATACAGGGGACGACACTGAAGCTTTCTTT.

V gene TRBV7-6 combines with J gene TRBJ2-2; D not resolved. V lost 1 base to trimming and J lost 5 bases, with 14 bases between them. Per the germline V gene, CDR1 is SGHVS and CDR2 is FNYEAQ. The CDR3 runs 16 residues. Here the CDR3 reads CASSLGWGSGTGELFF. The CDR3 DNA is TGTGCCAGCAGCTTAGGTTGGGGATCTGGGACCGGGGAGCTGTTTTTT.

CDR3 nucleotide sequence: TGTGCCAGCAGCTTAGTAGCCGAGGGGTACAATGAGCAGTTCTTC. Encoded protein: CASSLVAEGYNEQFF. The chain links TRBV7-3 to TRBJ2-1; either TRBD1 or TRBD2 may supply D (5 bases each). Germline V lookup: CDR1 SGHTA, CDR2 FQGTGA. Deletions cut 2 bases from V and 4 bases from J, with 12 bases between. The CDR3 is made up of 15 amino acids.

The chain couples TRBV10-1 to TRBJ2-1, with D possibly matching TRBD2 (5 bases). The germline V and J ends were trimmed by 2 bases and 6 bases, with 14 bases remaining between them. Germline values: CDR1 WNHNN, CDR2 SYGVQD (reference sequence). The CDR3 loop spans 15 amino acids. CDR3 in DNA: TGCGCCAGCAGTGAGGAGAGGGAAATGGGCAATGAGCAGTTCTTC. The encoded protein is CASSEEREMGNEQFF.

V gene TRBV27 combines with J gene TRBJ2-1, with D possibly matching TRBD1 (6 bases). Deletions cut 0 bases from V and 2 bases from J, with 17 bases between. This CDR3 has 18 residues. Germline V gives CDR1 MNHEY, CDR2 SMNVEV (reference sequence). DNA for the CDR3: TGTGCCAGCAGTTTATCCGATCAACAGGGTAGTCCCTACAATGAGCAGTTCTTC. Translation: CASSLSDQQGSPYNEQFF.

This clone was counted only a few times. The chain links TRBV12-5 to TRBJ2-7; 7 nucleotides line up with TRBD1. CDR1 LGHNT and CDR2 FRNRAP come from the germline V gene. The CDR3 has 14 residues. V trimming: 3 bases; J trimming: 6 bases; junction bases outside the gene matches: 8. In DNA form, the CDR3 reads TGTGCTAGTGGTTTCTGGACAGGTCCTTCCGAGCAGTACTTC. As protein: CASGFWTGPSEQYF.

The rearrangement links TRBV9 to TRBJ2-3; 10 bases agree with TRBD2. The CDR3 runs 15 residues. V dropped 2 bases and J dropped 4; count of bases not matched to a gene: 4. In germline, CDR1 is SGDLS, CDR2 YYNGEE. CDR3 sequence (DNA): TGTGCCAGCAGCGTTAGCGGGGGGCCGGCAGATACGCAGTATTTT. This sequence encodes CASSVSGGPADTQYF.

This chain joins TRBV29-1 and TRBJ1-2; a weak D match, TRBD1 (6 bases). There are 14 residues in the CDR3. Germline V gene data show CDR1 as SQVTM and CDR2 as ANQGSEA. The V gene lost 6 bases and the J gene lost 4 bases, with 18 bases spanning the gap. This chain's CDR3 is CSVHNRERGYGYTF. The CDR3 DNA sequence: TGCAGCGTCCATAACAGGGAAAGAGGCTATGGCTACACCTTC. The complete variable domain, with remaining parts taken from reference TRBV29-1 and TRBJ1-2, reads SAVISQKPSRDICQRGTSLTIQCQVDSQVTMMFWYRQQPGQSLTLIATANQGSEATYESGFVIDKFPISRPNLTFSTLTVSNMSPEDSSIYLCSVHNRERGYGYTFGSGTRLTVV.

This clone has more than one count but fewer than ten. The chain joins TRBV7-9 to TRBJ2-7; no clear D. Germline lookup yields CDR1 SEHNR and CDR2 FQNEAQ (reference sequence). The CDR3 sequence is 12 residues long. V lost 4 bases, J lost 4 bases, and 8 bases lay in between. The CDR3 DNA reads TGTGCCAGCAGCTCCACGAATTACGAGCAGTACTTC. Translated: CASSSTNYEQYF. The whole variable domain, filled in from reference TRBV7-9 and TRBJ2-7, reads DTGVSQNPRHKITKRGQNVTFRCDPISEHNRLYWYRQTLGQGPEFLTYFQNEAQLEKSRLLSDRFSAERPKGSFSTLEIQRTEQGDSAMYLCASSSTNYEQYFGPGTRLTVT.